These 4 T cell receptor beta chains were sequenced from one sample in a study of blood T cells in healthy people across ages. The second PCR ran about 6 to 11 cycles with a sample-barcoded 5' primer and J-beta primers. Using its own MiXCR run on the 5' RACE reads, TCRdb lists one record per CDR3 protein. The sample consists of fewer than 2,000,000 distinct CDR3 sequences, about 39% of them appearing once. Sequencing was done on a sample of blood. These receptors were taken from a human donor in good health.

This clonotype has more than one count but fewer than ten. The gene calls are TRBV7-8 and TRBJ2-7; 10 bases are a match to TRBD1. The CDR3 is 16 residues long. V lost 10 bases, J lost 3 bases, and 15 bases stayed unmatched. The germline gives CDR1 SGHVS, CDR2 FQNEAQ. CDR3 sequence: CATQGPWTGGLYEQYF. Written as DNA, the CDR3 is TGTGCCACCCAGGGTCCGTGGACAGGGGGGCTCTACGAGCAGTACTTC.

In its sample, this clonotype was seen many times. CDR3 nucleotides: TGTGCCATCCGACAGCCAAATAGCAATCAGCCCCAGCATTTT. Its protein is CAIRQPNSNQPQHF. This chain connects TRBV6-2 or TRBV6-3 to TRBJ1-5; D is possibly TRBD1 (5 bases). Per the germline V gene, CDR1 is MNHEY and CDR2 is SVGEGT. The CDR3 sequence is 14 residues long. With 10 bases removed from V and 0 bases from J, the gap between germline ends came to 13 bases.

This clonotype has a handful of counts. The chain has TRBV10-3 and TRBJ2-1; a possible D gene is TRBD2 (5 bases). V dropped 0 bases and J dropped 8 bases, with 5 bases sitting between them. The germline V gene encodes CDR1 ENHRY and CDR2 SYGVKD. The CDR3 covers 12 residues. The CDR3 sequence is CAISESRDEQFF. The CDR3 DNA follows: TGTGCCATCAGTGAGTCGAGGGATGAGCAGTTCTTC.

The chain has TRBV13 and TRBJ2-5; either TRBD1 or TRBD2 may supply D (7 bases each). The assigned J gene may be wrong: the sequence end matches TRBJ2-7 better. The CDR3 has 14 residues. Germline V CDR1 and CDR2: PRHDT, FYEKMQ (reference sequence). In DNA, the CDR3 is TGTGCCAGCAGGGGGGAGGGGGCGCGCGACGAGCAGTACTTC. Its translation: CASRGEGARDEQYF.